The 3 T cell receptor beta chains listed next were all sequenced from one sample in a study of Ad26.COV2.S vaccination and SARS-CoV-2 variants. Sequencing was performed with immunoSEQ multiplex PCR; in TCRdb, only in-frame clones are kept and a portion is missing. This sample has 300,000 to 400,000 clones, with around 90% found just once. Treatment given: around 19 received Ad26.COV2.S at low or high dose, single or two shots; about 5 received placebo; per-sample allocation not given. The investigators took samples on day 63 after the first vaccine or placebo injection. Sequenced here: peripheral blood, sampled in a trial of Ad26.COV2.S vaccine versus placebo. The receptors were sampled from a person aged 18-60 years who received the Ad26.COV2.S COVID-19 vaccine or a placebo.

The J gene is TRBJ2-2, the V gene TRBV11-2; D gene unclear. The CDR3 has 13 residues. In germline, CDR1 is SGHAT, CDR2 FQNNGV. Trimming took 5 bases from V and 2 from J, leaving 6 bases between them. As DNA, the CDR3 is TGTGCCAGCAGCCAGTACAACACCGGGGAGCTGTTTTTT. It translates to CASSQYNTGELFF. Variable domain in full (rest from reference TRBV11-2 and TRBJ2-2): EAGVAQSPRYKIIEKRQSVAFWCNPISGHATLYWYQQILGQGPKLLIQFQNNGVVDDSQLPKDRFSAERLKGVDSTLKIQPAKLEDSAVYLCASSQYNTGELFFGEGSRLTVL.

The gene calls are TRBV5-1 and TRBJ2-1; TRBD2 matches at 8 bases. V was pared by 4 bases and J by 8 bases, with 11 bases of the junction left unmatched. This CDR3 has 15 residues. Germline values: CDR1 SGHRS, CDR2 YFSETQ. CDR3: CASSPVDGGVHEQFF. Here the CDR3 DNA reads TGCGCCAGCAGCCCCGTCGACGGGGGGGTGCATGAGCAGTTCTTC.

The V call is TRBV27, the J call TRBJ1-1; 8 bases are shared with TRBD1. The ends lost 5 bases at V and 11 bases at J; junction bases unmatched: 10. CDR3 length: 13 residues. Germline CDR1 is MNHEY and CDR2 is SMNVEV (reference sequence). CDR3 sequence: CASSLGTGIPAFF. DNA for the CDR3: TGTGCCAGCAGTCTCGGGACAGGAATCCCGGCTTTCTTT.